The present entry profiles one TCR beta chain with its context. This entry belongs to a study of control samples from healthy donors and cancer patients. TCRdb's copy holds only in-frame clones and misses some; the assay was immunoSEQ multiplex PCR. The sample comprises about 98,000 clones, about 91% of which are singletons, and roughly 2.5% rests with the top ten. The germline CDR1 and CDR2 sequences are MGHDK and SYGVNS. V lost 2 bases, J lost 5 bases, and 10 bases lay in between. This CDR3 is built from 14 residues. The chain uses TRBV25-1 and TRBJ1-3, with D possibly TRBD1 on 5 matching bases. The receptor's source is a young woman in good health. Sequenced input: blood. The DNA of the CDR3 is TGTGCCAGCAGTGAACGACAGCCGCGAAACACCATATATTTT. This gives the protein CASSERQPRNTIYF.